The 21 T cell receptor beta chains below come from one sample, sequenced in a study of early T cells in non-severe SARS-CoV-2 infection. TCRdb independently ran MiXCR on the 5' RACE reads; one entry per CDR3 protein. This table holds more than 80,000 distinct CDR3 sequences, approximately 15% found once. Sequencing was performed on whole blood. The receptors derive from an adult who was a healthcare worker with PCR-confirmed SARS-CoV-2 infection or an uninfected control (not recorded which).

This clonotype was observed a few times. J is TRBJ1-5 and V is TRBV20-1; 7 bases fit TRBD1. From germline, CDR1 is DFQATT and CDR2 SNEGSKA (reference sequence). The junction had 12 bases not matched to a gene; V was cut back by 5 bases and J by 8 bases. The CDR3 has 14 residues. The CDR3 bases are TGCAGTGCTGGGGGGTCAGGGGGAATAAAGCCCCAGCATTTT. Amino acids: CSAGGSGGIKPQHF.

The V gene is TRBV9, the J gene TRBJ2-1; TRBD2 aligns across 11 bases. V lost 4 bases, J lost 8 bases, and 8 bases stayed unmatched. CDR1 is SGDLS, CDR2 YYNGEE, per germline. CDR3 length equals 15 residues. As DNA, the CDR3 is TGTGCCAGCAGCCCCAGAAGACTAGCGGGATATGAGCAGTTCTTC. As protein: CASSPRRLAGYEQFF.

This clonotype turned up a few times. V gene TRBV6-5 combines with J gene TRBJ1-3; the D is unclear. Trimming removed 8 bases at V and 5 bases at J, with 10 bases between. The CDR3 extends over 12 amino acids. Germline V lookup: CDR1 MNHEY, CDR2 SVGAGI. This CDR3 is CASGRTRNTIYF. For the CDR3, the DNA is TGTGCCAGCGGAAGGACGAGAAACACCATATATTTT.

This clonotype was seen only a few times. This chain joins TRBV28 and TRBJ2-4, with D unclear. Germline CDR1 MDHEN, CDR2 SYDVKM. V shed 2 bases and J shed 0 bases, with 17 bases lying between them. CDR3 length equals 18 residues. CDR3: CASSLGFTVPLAKNIQYF. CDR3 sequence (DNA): TGTGCCAGCAGTTTAGGGTTTACGGTCCCTCTAGCCAAAAACATTCAGTACTTC.

The CDR3 region is CASSPIMGANTEAFF. DNA for the CDR3: TGTGCCAGCAGCCCCATAATGGGAGCGAACACTGAAGCTTTCTTT. This chain uses TRBV7-8 with TRBJ1-1; no firm D call. Germline V CDR1 and CDR2: SGHVS, FQNEAQ. V shed 5 bases and J shed 1 base, with 14 bases lying between them. The CDR3 runs 15 residues.

Written as DNA, the CDR3 is TGTGCCAGCAGTTTGGGGCGGGGACCCTACGAGCAGTACTTC. Translation: CASSLGRGPYEQYF. The chain combines TRBV12-3 or TRBV12-4 with TRBJ2-7; tentative D call: TRBD2 (6 bases). Trimming took 3 bases from V and 2 from J, leaving 11 bases between them. This CDR3 has 14 amino acids.

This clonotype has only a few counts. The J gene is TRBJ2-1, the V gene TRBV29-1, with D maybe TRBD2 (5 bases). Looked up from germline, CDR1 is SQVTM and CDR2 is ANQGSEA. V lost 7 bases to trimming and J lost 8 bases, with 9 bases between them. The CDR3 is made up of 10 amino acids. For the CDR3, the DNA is TGCAGCGCGGACTCCTATGAGCAGTTCTTC. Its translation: CSADSYEQFF.

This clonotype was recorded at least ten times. The CDR3 DNA reads as TGTGCCAGTAGAATCGGGACTAGCGGGACTAGCCACAATGAGCAGTTCTTC. This translates into CASRIGTSGTSHNEQFF. The rearrangement joins TRBV19 to TRBJ2-1; 13 nucleotides line up with TRBD2. Germline CDR1 reads LNHDA; CDR2 reads SQIVND (reference sequence). J was trimmed by 5 bases and V by 6 bases; bases with no gene match: 10. The length of the CDR3 is 17 residues.

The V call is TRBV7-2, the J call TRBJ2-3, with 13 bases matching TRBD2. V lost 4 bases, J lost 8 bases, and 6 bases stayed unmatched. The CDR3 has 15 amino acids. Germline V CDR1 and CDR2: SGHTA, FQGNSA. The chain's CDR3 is CASSSGLAGVGTQYF. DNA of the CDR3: TGTGCCAGCAGCTCAGGACTAGCGGGAGTGGGTACGCAGTATTTT.

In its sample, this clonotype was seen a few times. The CDR3 DNA reads as TGTGCTAGTGGATGGGCGCACGAGCAGTACTTC. This gives the protein CASGWAHEQYF. J is TRBJ2-7 and V is TRBV12-5, with unresolved D. Deletions cut 6 bases from V and 5 bases from J, with 8 bases between. Germline V gene data show CDR1 as LGHNT and CDR2 as FRNRAP. There are 11 residues in the CDR3.

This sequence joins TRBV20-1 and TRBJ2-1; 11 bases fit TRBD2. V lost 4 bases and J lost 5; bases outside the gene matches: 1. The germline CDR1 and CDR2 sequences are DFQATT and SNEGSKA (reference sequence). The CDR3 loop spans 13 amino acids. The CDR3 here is CSATSGGHNEQFF. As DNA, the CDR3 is TGCAGTGCTACTAGCGGGGGGCACAATGAGCAGTTCTTC.

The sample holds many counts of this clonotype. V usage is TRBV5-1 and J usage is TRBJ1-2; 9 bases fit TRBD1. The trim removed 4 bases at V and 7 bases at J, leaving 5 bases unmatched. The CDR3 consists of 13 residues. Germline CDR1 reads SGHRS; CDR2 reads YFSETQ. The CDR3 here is CASSPGTGSGYTF. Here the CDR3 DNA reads TGCGCCAGCAGCCCCGGGACAGGGAGTGGCTACACCTTC.

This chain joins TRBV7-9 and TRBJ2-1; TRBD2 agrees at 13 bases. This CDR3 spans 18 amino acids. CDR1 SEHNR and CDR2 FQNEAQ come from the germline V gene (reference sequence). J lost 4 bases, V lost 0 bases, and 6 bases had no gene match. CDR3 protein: CASSLAGGTSGIYNEQFF. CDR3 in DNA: TGTGCCAGCAGCTTAGCTGGGGGGACTAGCGGGATTTACAATGAGCAGTTCTTC.

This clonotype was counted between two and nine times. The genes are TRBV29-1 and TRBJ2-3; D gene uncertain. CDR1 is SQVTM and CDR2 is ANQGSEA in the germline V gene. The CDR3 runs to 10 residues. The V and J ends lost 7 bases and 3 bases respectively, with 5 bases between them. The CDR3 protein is CSAKTDTQYF. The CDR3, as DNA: TGCAGCGCAAAGACAGATACGCAGTATTTT.

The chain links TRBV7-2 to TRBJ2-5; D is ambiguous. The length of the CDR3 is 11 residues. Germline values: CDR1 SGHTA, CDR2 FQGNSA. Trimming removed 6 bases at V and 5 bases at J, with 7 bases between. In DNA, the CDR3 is TGTGCCAGCAGTCAAGGGGAGACCCAGTACTTC. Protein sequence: CASSQGETQYF.

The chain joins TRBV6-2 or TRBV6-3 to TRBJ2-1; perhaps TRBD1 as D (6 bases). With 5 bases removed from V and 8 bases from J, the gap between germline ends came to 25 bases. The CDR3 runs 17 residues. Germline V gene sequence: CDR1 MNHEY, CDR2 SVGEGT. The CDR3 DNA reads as TGTGCCAGCAGTAACCCCCGCCGGGACACCCTGGGGCATGAGCAGTTCTTC. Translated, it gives CASSNPRRDTLGHEQFF.

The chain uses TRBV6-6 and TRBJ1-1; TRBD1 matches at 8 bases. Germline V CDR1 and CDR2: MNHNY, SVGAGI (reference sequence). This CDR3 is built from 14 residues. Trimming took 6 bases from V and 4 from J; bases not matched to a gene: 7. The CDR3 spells CASRPTGGGTEAFF. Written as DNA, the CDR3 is TGTGCCAGCAGGCCCACAGGGGGAGGCACTGAAGCTTTCTTT.

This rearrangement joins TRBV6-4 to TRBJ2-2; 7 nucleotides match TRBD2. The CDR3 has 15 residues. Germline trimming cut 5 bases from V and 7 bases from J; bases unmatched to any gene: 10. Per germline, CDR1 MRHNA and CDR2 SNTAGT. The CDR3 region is CASSSGSGAGGELFF. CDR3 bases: TGTGCCAGCAGTTCTGGCAGCGGGGCTGGCGGGGAGCTGTTTTTT.

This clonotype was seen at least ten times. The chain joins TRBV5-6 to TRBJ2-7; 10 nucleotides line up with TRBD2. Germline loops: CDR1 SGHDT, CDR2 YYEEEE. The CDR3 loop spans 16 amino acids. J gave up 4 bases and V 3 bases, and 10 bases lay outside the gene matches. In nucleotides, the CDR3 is TGTGCCAGCAGCTCTATTCGTCTAGCGGGAGTTTACGAGCAGTACTTC. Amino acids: CASSSIRLAGVYEQYF.

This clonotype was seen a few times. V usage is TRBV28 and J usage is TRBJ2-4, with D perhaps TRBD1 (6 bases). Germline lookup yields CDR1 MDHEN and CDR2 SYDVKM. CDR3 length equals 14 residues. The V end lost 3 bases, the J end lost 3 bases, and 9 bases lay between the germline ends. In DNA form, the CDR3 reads TGTGCCAGCAGTTTCAGGGGAAGCAAAAACATTCAGTACTTC. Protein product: CASSFRGSKNIQYF.

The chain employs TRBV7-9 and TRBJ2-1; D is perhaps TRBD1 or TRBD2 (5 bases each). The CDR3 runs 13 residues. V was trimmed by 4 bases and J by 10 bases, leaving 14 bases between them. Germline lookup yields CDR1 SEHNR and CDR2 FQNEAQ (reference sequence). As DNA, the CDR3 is TGTGCCAGCAGCTCAAAGGGACCAGAGGAGCAGTTCTTC. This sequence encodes CASSSKGPEEQFF.